This T cell receptor (beta chain) was identified during a study of T-cell memory formation after mild COVID-19. V gave up 0 bases and J gave up 0 bases, with 2 bases separating them. The CDR3 is 13 residues long. The germline V gene encodes CDR1 ENHRY and CDR2 SYGVKD. MiXCR, applied by TCRdb to the 5' RACE reads, yields one record per CDR3 protein. This table has under 300,000 distinct CDR3 sequences, 8% to 10% appearing once. Sample: PBMCs or a T cell subset sorted from them (not recorded which). The chain uses TRBV10-3 and TRBJ1-2, with D uncertain. The origin of this receptor is a man between 18 and 35 years old who had mild COVID-19 (a few samples of this study predate the infection). Cell type and time point are not known. The chain's CDR3 is CAISESTNYGYTF. The DNA for the CDR3 is TGTGCCATCAGTGAGTCGACTAACTATGGCTACACCTTC.